Presented here are 12 T cell receptor beta chains from one specimen sequenced in a study of identical twins. One entry per CDR3 protein results from TCRdb running MiXCR on the 5' RACE reads. The data hold around 250,000 distinct CDR3 sequences, with roughly 7% observed a single time. The same specimen was also included in a second study, on yellow fever vaccine responses in identical twins.

Sequencing was performed on memory (CD45RO+) T cells sorted from blood. All receptors derive from a woman aged 18-29 years in good health.

The rearrangement joins TRBV20-1 to TRBJ1-1; tentatively, D is TRBD1 (6 bases). This CDR3 has 17 amino acids. The germline V gene has CDR1 DFQATT and CDR2 SNEGSKA (reference sequence). V lost 0 bases and J lost 0, with 17 bases in between. This chain's CDR3 is CSARDGRGGGVNTEAFF. In DNA, the CDR3 is TGCAGTGCTAGAGACGGAAGGGGAGGGGGGGTGAACACTGAAGCTTTCTTT.

This clonotype has more than one count but fewer than ten. V gene TRBV3-1 combines with J gene TRBJ1-5; D uncertain. The V end lost 0 bases, the J end lost 3 bases, and 6 bases lay between the germline ends. This CDR3 is built from 14 residues. CDR1 LGHDT and CDR2 YNNKEL come from the germline V gene (reference sequence). CDR3 nucleotide sequence: TGTGCCAGCAGCCAAGAACACTACAATCAGCCCCAGCATTTT. Translating gives CASSQEHYNQPQHF.

In its sample, this clonotype was seen many times. The CDR3 DNA sequence: TGTGCCAGCAGCCAAGGGAACTTCCAGTCCAATGAGCAGTTCTTC. Protein: CASSQGNFQSNEQFF. The rearrangement joins TRBV4-2 to TRBJ2-1; unclear D gene. CDR3 size: 15 residues. From germline, CDR1 is LGHNA and CDR2 YNFKEQ. V was cut by 1 base and J by 6 bases, with 13 bases left in between.

V gene TRBV3-1 combines with J gene TRBJ2-2; 10 bases match TRBD2. After removal of 5 bases from V and 6 bases from J, the junction contained 12 bases not matched to a gene. The germline gives CDR1 LGHDT, CDR2 YNNKEL (reference sequence). The CDR3 totals 17 residues. The CDR3 nucleotides read TGTGCCAGCAGCATACCCCTAGCGGGAGACGGTTCCGGGGAGCTGTTTTTT. Translating gives CASSIPLAGDGSGELFF.

This clonotype was picked up a small number of times. This rearrangement joins TRBV20-1 to TRBJ1-2; 7 nucleotides line up with TRBD1. The CDR3 sequence is 13 residues long. CDR1 and CDR2 (germline): DFQATT, SNEGSKA (reference sequence). The junction had 3 bases not matched to a gene; V was cut back by 1 base and J by 4 bases. DNA of the CDR3: TGCAGTGCTAGAGGAGGGGGCGGCTATGGCTACACCTTC. Protein: CSARGGGGYGYTF.

This clonotype showed up many times. The V call is TRBV10-3, the J call TRBJ2-4; 7 bases fit TRBD1. J was trimmed by 3 bases and V by 4 bases; bases with no gene match: 0. From germline, CDR1 is ENHRY and CDR2 SYGVKD. The length of the CDR3 is 13 residues. The CDR3 protein is CAISGDSKNIQYF. CDR3 nucleotides: TGTGCCATCAGTGGGGACAGCAAAAACATTCAGTACTTC.

This chain links TRBV7-8 with TRBJ2-7; tentatively, D is TRBD2 (5 bases). Trimming took 5 bases from V and 0 from J, leaving 23 bases between them. The CDR3 is 18 residues long. Germline CDR1 and CDR2: SGHVS and FQNEAQ. Here the CDR3 reads CASSAPEATSRSSYEQYV. In DNA, the CDR3 is TGTGCCAGCAGCGCCCCGGAGGCCACCTCACGAAGCTCCTACGAGCAGTACGTC.

This clonotype has more than one count but fewer than ten. In DNA form, the CDR3 reads TGCAGCGTAGTCACCACCGGGGAGCTGTTTTTT. Translating gives CSVVTTGELFF. The chain has TRBV29-1 and TRBJ2-2; unclear D gene. The V and J ends lost 6 bases and 4 bases respectively, with 6 bases between them. The germline V gene encodes CDR1 SQVTM and CDR2 ANQGSEA. CDR3 length equals 11 residues.

V and J are TRBV24-1 and TRBJ2-1; 12 bases are a match to TRBD2. The germline CDR1 and CDR2 sequences are KGHDR and SFDVKD. V shed 4 bases and J 7 bases; nucleotides not matched to a gene: 7. The CDR3 contains 16 residues. The CDR3 spells CATSDPTSGRLNEQFF. CDR3 bases: TGTGCCACCAGTGACCCGACTAGCGGGAGATTGAATGAGCAGTTCTTC.

This clonotype was seen only a few times. This CDR3 is CASRRTGGRFYGYTF. The CDR3 DNA reads TGTGCCAGCAGACGAACAGGGGGCCGATTCTATGGCTACACCTTC. The V and J genes are TRBV28 and TRBJ1-2; 9 bases are a match to TRBD1. Per the germline V gene, CDR1 is MDHEN and CDR2 is SYDVKM. The J segment lost 4 bases and the V segment lost 6 bases, leaving 9 bases of the junction unmatched. The CDR3 loop spans 15 amino acids.

There are a few counts of this clonotype. The V and J genes are TRBV6-4 and TRBJ2-2, with D uncertain. The CDR3 sequence is 14 residues long. CDR1 and CDR2 from the germline V gene are MRHNA and SNTAGT. V gave up 2 bases and J gave up 6 bases, with 10 bases separating them. Here the CDR3 reads CASSDRDGAGELFF. CDR3 sequence (DNA): TGTGCCAGCAGTGACAGGGATGGCGCCGGGGAGCTGTTTTTT.

The rearrangement joins TRBV6-2 or TRBV6-3 to TRBJ1-6, with TRBD1 matching over 7 bases. The CDR3 is made up of 15 amino acids. The J segment lost 7 bases and the V segment lost 5 bases, leaving 8 bases of the junction unmatched. Germline V lookup: CDR1 MNHEY, CDR2 SVGEGT. The CDR3 region is CASSHTGTENSPLHF. DNA for the CDR3: TGTGCCAGCAGTCATACCGGGACAGAGAATTCACCCCTCCACTTT.